These T cell receptor beta chains were read from a single sample in a study of cytomegalovirus exposure and HLA in healthy donors. Clones were read by immunoSEQ multiplex PCR, and TCRdb kept only the in-frame ones, dropping some. The sample has approximately 54,000 clones; around 82% are singletons. Material for sequencing was PBMCs. All receptors derive from a woman aged 18-29 years in good health and CMV-seronegative. Each CDR3 is given with its conserved first and last residue. Fields, in order: clone size, CDR3 length, V gene, CDR3 protein. Part of the rows lack a size; the others show once, few, many or a class for expanded clones.

. 15 TRBV4-1 CASSQQTGYQETQYF
. 14 TRBV7-8 CASSLYWGEQPQHF
. 17 TRBV15 CATSWTGGLVFHTEAFF
. 15 TRBV6-4 CASSRRAGVSDTQYF
. 15 TRBV27 CASSVHRGGDYGYTF
. 17 TRBV28 CASRVTGGGDYNSPLHF
. 16 TRBV27 CASSLIRTGDRSPQHF
. 16 TRBV5-1 CASSLDPGQGNSPLHF
. 12 TRBV28 CASSLPLGMTTF
. 13 TRBV5-1 CASGGGSNTEQYF
. 15 TRBV7-6 CASSLGRPSTDTQYF
. 16 TRBV4-1 CASSRSGARGEYEQYF
. 19 TRBV15 CATSRVAVTSGRPYNEQFF
. 13 TRBV5-5 CASTAVGYNEQFF
. 13 TRBV19 CASTGTGWHGYTF
. 17 TRBV7-9 CASSSNRGHLVKNSQYF
. 15 TRBV11-1 CASSGGGLSGNTIYF
few 15 TRBV9 CASSVEAGWDTEAFF
. 16 TRBV6-4 CASSELAAYNPGELFF
. 15 TRBV5-6 CASTSGGTVSYEQYF
. 14 TRBV28 CASSPRASTDTQYF
. 14 TRBV6-5 CASSYGLRQETQYF
. 14 TRBV5-1 CASSDDRGFAEAFF
. 11 TRBV28 CASSAAYEQYF
once 12 TRBV11-2 CASSPIGYEQYF
. 17 TRBV10-3 CAISESAISGSVYEQFF
. 14 TRBV28 CASTVVYSNQPQHF
. 14 TRBV7-6 CASSLVGGSGELFF
. 14 TRBV19 CASSIGGSKGTQFF
. 13 TRBV14 CASSQTGNNEQFF
. 16 TRBV6-1 CASSEAPEGAKNIQYF
. 16 TRBV5-1 CASSPDFGATNEKLFF
. 16 TRBV28 CASSQPQGEAGNTIYF
. 12 TRBV2 CASKQQNTEAFF
once 15 TRBV19 CASSVTSGSLNEQYF
. 13 TRBV19 CASSIIGDSGYTF